This T cell receptor beta chain derives from a study of T cell responses to AZD1222 COVID-19 vaccine. Sequencing was performed with immunoSEQ multiplex PCR; in TCRdb, only in-frame clones are kept and a portion is missing. The data hold about 92,000 clones, with roughly nine tenths observed a single time. The V and J ends lost 2 bases and 3 bases respectively, with 12 bases between them. Per the germline V gene, CDR1 is SGHRS and CDR2 is YFSETQ. The CDR3 is made up of 14 amino acids. Study results and limitations: Donors skewed white British and female; clonal diversity was possibly underestimated.

With regard to this clone: The antigen remains unidentified.

The sample in question was peripheral blood, obtained on day 0 of AZD1222 vaccination. This clonotype was obtained from an adult in good health. The rearrangement uses TRBV5-1 and TRBJ2-7; D is perhaps TRBD1 (7 bases). Here the CDR3 reads CASSLSQGGYEQYF. The CDR3 nucleotides are TGCGCCAGCAGCTTAAGTCAGGGGGGCTACGAGCAGTACTTC.